Below are 3 T cell receptor beta chains sequenced from a single sample in a study of blood T cells in healthy people across ages. The second PCR ran about 6 to 11 cycles with a sample-barcoded 5' primer and J-beta primers. TCRdb re-derived calls from the 5' RACE reads in MiXCR, one entry per CDR3 protein. The sample has approximately 960,000 distinct CDR3 sequences, 29% seen once. These data are also associated with another study on T cells of mothers and their children.

Sequencing was carried out using blood. All receptors derive from a woman aged 40 to 50 in good health.

This clonotype showed up just a few times. V usage is TRBV28 and J usage is TRBJ2-7; no clear D. The CDR3 spans 15 residues. CDR1 and CDR2 from the germline V gene are MDHEN and SYDVKM. The germline V and J ends were trimmed by 2 bases and 2 bases, with 13 bases remaining between them. The CDR3 here is CASSLTARSTYEQYF. CDR3 nucleotide sequence: TGTGCCAGCAGTTTAACGGCAAGGTCAACCTACGAGCAGTACTTC.

The chain couples TRBV5-6 to TRBJ2-4; 8 bases match TRBD2. CDR3 length: 17 amino acids. Germline V gene data show CDR1 as SGHDT and CDR2 as YYEEEE. Germline trimming cut 0 bases from V and 13 bases from J; bases unmatched to any gene: 18. In nucleotides, the CDR3 is TGTGCCAGCAGCTTGGGTCGTGGCGGGGGGATCTCCTACAAGCAGTACTTC. It codes for CASSLGRGGGISYKQYF.

The chain is built from TRBV3-1 and TRBJ2-7; a possible D gene is TRBD2 (5 bases). Germline lookup yields CDR1 LGHDT and CDR2 YNNKEL (reference sequence). V was pared by 4 bases and J by 7 bases, with 17 bases between. The length of the CDR3 is 14 residues. CDR3 bases: TGTGCCAGCAGCCTAAAGGGAGACTGGAATGAGCAGTACTTC. Protein product: CASSLKGDWNEQYF.